These 16 T cell receptor beta chains were sequenced from one sample in a study of blood T cell repertoires in COVID-19. This table comes from immunoSEQ multiplex PCR, and its TCRdb copy is limited to in-frame clones, with some not included. This table holds about 400,000 clones, around nine tenths found once. Source material: PBMCs or T cells enriched from blood (not recorded which). The receptors derive from a woman aged 50 to 65 who had recovered from COVID-19.

This chain connects TRBV2 to TRBJ1-1, with D perhaps TRBD1 (5 bases). V lost 3 bases and J 7 bases, leaving 9 bases between the germline ends. CDR3 length equals 12 residues. Germline lookup yields CDR1 SNHLY and CDR2 FYNNEI. CDR3 coding DNA: TGTGCCAGCAGTGATCAGGGATATGAAGCTTTCTTT. As protein: CASSDQGYEAFF.

This chain links TRBV2 with TRBJ1-2; 9 bases line up with TRBD1. The germline CDR1 and CDR2 sequences are SNHLY and FYNNEI. V lost 11 bases and J lost 6; bases outside the gene matches: 16. The CDR3 runs to 15 residues. DNA of the CDR3: TGTGCCGGATTACCACTAGCGGGGACAGGGCATGGCTACACCTTC. It translates to CAGLPLAGTGHGYTF.

The chain uses TRBV30 and TRBJ2-1; no reliable D call. This CDR3 has 15 amino acids. Germline V gene lookup returns CDR1 GTSNPN and CDR2 SVGIG (reference sequence). The germline V and J ends were trimmed by 0 bases and 0 bases, with 9 bases remaining between them. As DNA, the CDR3 is TGTGCCTGGAGTGTACGGCGAGGCTCCTACAATGAGCAGTTCTTC. It translates to CAWSVRRGSYNEQFF.

There are many counts of this clone. The genes are TRBV7-2 and TRBJ1-6; 10 positions match TRBD1. The CDR3 runs to 15 residues. Losses at the gene ends were 6 bases for V and 10 bases for J; bases not matched to a gene: 9. The germline gives CDR1 SGHTA, CDR2 FQGNSA. The CDR3 nucleotides read TGTGCCAGCAGTTCAGGACAGGGGGAGGTCTCACCCCTCCACTTT. This encodes CASSSGQGEVSPLHF.

The chain joins TRBV20-1 to TRBJ2-7; D gene ambiguous. This CDR3 comprises 15 residues. The V gene's germline CDR1 is DFQATT and CDR2 SNEGSKA (reference sequence). V was pared by 3 bases and J by 2 bases, with 17 bases between. CDR3 coding DNA: TGCAGTGCTAGTCCCCCCTTCCTAGGCACCTACGAGCAGTACTTC. It codes for CSASPPFLGTYEQYF.

The chain employs TRBV5-1 and TRBJ1-1, with TRBD1 matching 11 bases. The J segment lost 4 bases and the V segment lost 4 bases, leaving 9 bases of the junction unmatched. Germline V gene data show CDR1 as SGHRS and CDR2 as YFSETQ. The CDR3 loop spans 16 amino acids. The DNA for the CDR3 is TGCGCCAGCAGCATAGGACAGGGGGCTGGGAGCACTGAAGCTTTCTTT. This gives the protein CASSIGQGAGSTEAFF.

V and J are TRBV19 and TRBJ1-5, with TRBD1 matching 11 bases. CDR1 LNHDA and CDR2 SQIVND come from the germline V gene (reference sequence). The CDR3 has 18 residues. J lost 1 base, V lost 10 bases, and 15 bases had no gene match. CDR3 loop: CATTVGQGAYLSNQPQHF. Here the CDR3 DNA reads TGTGCCACTACCGTAGGACAGGGGGCGTATTTAAGCAATCAGCCCCAGCATTTT. The full variable domain, in which reference TRBV19 and TRBJ1-5 provide the parts outside the CDR3, is DGGITQSPKYLFRKEGQNVTLSCEQNLNHDAMYWYRQDPGQGLRLIYYSQIVNDFQKGDIAEGYSVSREKKESFPLTVTSAQKNPTAFYLCATTVGQGAYLSNQPQHFGDGTRLSIL.

The chain uses TRBV19 and TRBJ1-2; D is unclear. Germline V lookup: CDR1 LNHDA, CDR2 SQIVND (reference sequence). Trimming removed 3 bases from V and 5 bases from J, with 19 bases in between. The CDR3 is 16 residues long. The CDR3 coding sequence is TGTGCCAGTAGTATGCTCTCTGGACCGCGGGTATATGGCTACACCTTC. It encodes CASSMLSGPRVYGYTF.

The CDR3 DNA sequence: TGTGCCAGCAGCGGACAGGGGGCGCAGGTTATCGGGGAGCTGTTTTTT. This encodes CASSGQGAQVIGELFF. The gene calls are TRBV13 and TRBJ2-2, with 11 bases fitting TRBD1. CDR1 PRHDT and CDR2 FYEKMQ come from the germline V gene (reference sequence). Germline trimming cut 5 bases from V and 7 bases from J; bases unmatched to any gene: 9. There are 16 residues in the CDR3.

Only one count was recorded for this clone. This chain connects TRBV15 to TRBJ1-2; TRBD1 matches 8 bases. V lost 5 bases, J lost 4 bases, and 6 bases stayed unmatched. The germline gives CDR1 LNHNV, CDR2 YYDKDF (reference sequence). There are 14 residues in the CDR3. CDR3 amino acids: CATSVDRAVYGYTF. As DNA, the CDR3 is TGTGCCACCAGCGTGGACAGGGCCGTCTATGGCTACACCTTC.

This chain connects TRBV2 to TRBJ1-4; D remains unclear. The CDR3 sequence is 15 residues long. V lost 6 bases to trimming and J lost 3 bases, with 14 bases between them. CDR1 and CDR2 (germline): SNHLY, FYNNEI. CDR3: CASRDFREANEKLFF. The CDR3 coding sequence is TGTGCCAGCAGGGATTTTCGGGAAGCTAATGAAAAACTGTTTTTT.

The chain combines TRBV7-2 with TRBJ1-1; a weak D match, TRBD1 (5 bases). Germline V gene lookup returns CDR1 SGHTA and CDR2 FQGNSA. The CDR3 contains 14 residues. The V gene lost 0 bases and the J gene lost 11 bases, with 16 bases spanning the gap. In DNA, the CDR3 is TGTGCCAGCAGCTTAGCCACCGGGGGTCGGGGGGCTTTCTTT. Translating it yields CASSLATGGRGAFF. The whole variable domain, filled in from reference TRBV7-2 and TRBJ1-1, reads GAGVSQSPSNKVTEKGKDVELRCDPISGHTALYWYRQSLGQGLEFLIYFQGNSAPDKSGLPSDRFSAERTGGSVSTLTIQRTQQEDSAVYLCASSLATGGRGAFFGQGTRLTVV.

This clone was recorded only once. The junction departs from germline at one end; a sequencing error may be responsible. This chain joins TRBV18 and TRBJ2-5; a possible D gene is TRBD1 (5 bases). The CDR3 has 15 residues. Germline loops: CDR1 KGHSH, CDR2 LQKENI. The CDR3 is CASSPRDSAGETQYF. CDR3 coding DNA: TGTGCCAGCTCCCCACGTGACAGTGCTGGAGAGACCCAGTACTTC.

The chain couples TRBV19 to TRBJ1-1; tentatively, D is TRBD1 (6 bases). V lost 7 bases and J 2 bases, leaving 17 bases between the germline ends. The CDR3 is 15 amino acids. Germline CDR1 is LNHDA and CDR2 is SQIVND (reference sequence). The DNA for the CDR3 is TGTGCCAGTAAGGGGCAGGACAGAGCCAACACTGAAGCTTTCTTT. Translated: CASKGQDRANTEAFF.

This chain uses TRBV2 with TRBJ1-3; D not resolved. The germline V and J ends were trimmed by 1 base and 0 bases, with 7 bases remaining between them. Per germline, CDR1 SNHLY and CDR2 FYNNEI. The CDR3 has 15 amino acids. The CDR3 loop is CASSEGQFSGNTIYF. The CDR3 DNA is TGTGCCAGCAGTGAAGGGCAGTTCTCTGGAAACACCATATATTTT. The whole variable domain, filled in from reference TRBV2 and TRBJ1-3, reads EPEVTQTPSHQVTQMGQEVILRCVPISNHLYFYWYRQILGQKVEFLVSFYNNEISEKSEIFDDQFSVERPDGSNFTLKIRSTKLEDSAMYFCASSEGQFSGNTIYFGEGSWLTVV.

This chain links TRBV7-2 with TRBJ1-6, with TRBD1 matching 8 bases. Germline loops: CDR1 SGHTA, CDR2 FQGNSA. CDR3 length equals 13 residues. Trimming at V came to 5 bases and at J to 14 bases, leaving 8 bases not matched to a gene. CDR3 sequence: CASSLTRGQALHF. Here the CDR3 DNA reads TGTGCCAGCAGCCTGACCAGGGGGCAGGCCCTCCACTTT.